The clone carrying this T cell receptor (beta chain) was seen a single time. This specimen belongs to a study of blood T cell repertoires in COVID-19. At the level of the study: PBMCs, B-cell-depleted T cells, or T cells provided the cDNA or gDNA that made up the material.

Authors' analysis steps: Amplified reference gene primers provided the basis for estimating nucleated cell counts. Repertoires were generated with immunoSEQ multiplex PCR, while TCRdb's copy carries only in-frame clones and drops some. The V and J calls and clone size were taken over from that table, and D and trimming were inferred from the DNA. The table has 90,000 or so clones, around 72% seen once. The CDR3 is 12 amino acids. Germline V gene lookup returns CDR1 LNHDA and CDR2 SQIVND (reference sequence). Trimming stripped 5 bases from V and 9 bases from J, with 14 bases between. The source is a woman older than 75 with acute or convalescent COVID-19. This chain joins TRBV19 and TRBJ2-7; possibly TRBD1 for D (6 bases). Sequenced sample: peripheral blood. The CDR3 sequence: CASSSRQDRQYF. The CDR3 coding sequence is TGTGCCAGTAGTTCCCGACAGGACAGGCAGTACTTC.